This T cell receptor (beta chain) was documented in a study of tumor-infiltrating lymphocytes in primary liver carcinoma. Study observations and caveats: Tumor top-250-clone fractions significantly exceeded those of blood (p = 0.039).

TCR beta cDNA came from about 0.55 ug total RNA, primed with a constant-region primer. A slightly modified ARM-PCR protocol with three nested multiplex PCR rounds produced these TCR beta libraries. The first two PCR rounds used TRBV1-TRBV30 primers with a Cbeta primer, approximately 9 cycles each. One entry per CDR3 protein, called by TCRdb with MiXCR from the multiplex PCR reads. The top ten clones hold about 6.5% of a sample with 330,000 or so distinct CDR3 sequences, about two thirds of them seen once. For blood RNA, unsorted whole blood served as the source, and germline DNA was extracted too. The V gene end was trimmed by 1 base and the J gene end by 5 bases; junction bases not matched to a gene: 6. The length of the CDR3 is 15 residues. This clonotype was found once. Its antigen is undetermined.

Sequenced sample: peripheral blood. The chain is built from TRBV12-3 or TRBV12-4 and TRBJ2-7; 9 bases are a match to TRBD1. The sequence was obtained from a middle-aged man with primary liver carcinoma and hepatitis B virus infection. In DNA, the CDR3 is TGTGCCAGCAGTTTAGTACAGGGGGCCAACCACGAGCAGTACTTC. It encodes CASSLVQGANHEQYF.